Shown below are 15 T cell receptor beta chains from a single sample sequenced in a study of OX40 agonist ivuxolimab in advanced cancers. TCRdb's copy holds only in-frame clones and misses some; the assay was immunoSEQ multiplex PCR. The sample holds some 95,000 clones; around nine tenths are singletons and the top ten take 0.75% to 0.95%. Sequencing used CD4+ or CD8+ T cells sorted from blood, obtained in a trial of the OX40 agonist ivuxolimab. These TCRs come from an adult with an advanced solid tumor such as melanoma, head and neck, liver or kidney cancer.

This chain links TRBV7-2 with TRBJ1-4; weak D call: TRBD1 (5 bases). The CDR3 length is 15 residues. Germline V CDR1 and CDR2: SGHTA, FQGNSA. The V end lost 6 bases, the J end lost 3 bases, and 14 bases lay between the germline ends. CDR3 protein: CASSPGTPPNEKLFF. The CDR3 nucleotides read TGTGCCAGCAGTCCCGGGACGCCTCCTAATGAAAAACTGTTTTTT.

This sequence joins TRBV23-1 and TRBJ2-5; TRBD1 agrees at 10 bases. TRBV23-1 is an ORF, with its function uncertain. CDR3 length: 21 residues. J gave up 1 base and V 4 bases, and 21 bases lay outside the gene matches. Here the CDR3 DNA reads TGCGCCAGCAGTCCTCAACACCGGGACCCCGGGACAGGGGTTCTCCAAGAGACCCAGTACTTC. Translating gives CASSPQHRDPGTGVLQETQYF.

The V and J genes are TRBV5-4 and TRBJ1-3; D unclear. The germline gives CDR1 SGHNT, CDR2 YYREEE (reference sequence). The V end was cut by 2 bases, the J end by 4 bases, with 13 bases between. This CDR3 region has 15 residues. CDR3: CASSLNHMGGNTIYF. The CDR3 DNA follows: TGTGCCAGCAGCTTAAACCATATGGGGGGAAACACCATATATTTT.

This clone was recorded only once. This sequence joins TRBV11-2 and TRBJ1-4, with D uncertain. Germline CDR1 SGHAT, CDR2 FQNNGV. The CDR3 has 10 amino acids. V lost 7 bases, J lost 7 bases, and 4 bases lay in between. CDR3 DNA sequence: TGTGCCAGCAAGGGTGAAAAACTGTTTTTT. This sequence encodes CASKGEKLFF.

This rearrangement joins TRBV6-5 to TRBJ2-7; D uncertain. The V end was cut by 0 bases, the J end by 5 bases, with 8 bases between. The CDR3 loop spans 13 amino acids. Germline V gene lookup returns CDR1 MNHEY and CDR2 SVGAGI. The chain's CDR3 is CASSYSRFHEQYF. CDR3 nucleotide sequence: TGTGCCAGCAGTTACTCGCGGTTCCACGAGCAGTACTTC.

The rearrangement links TRBV29-1 to TRBJ2-2, with D perhaps TRBD1 (6 bases). Trimming shortened V by 7 bases and J by 0 bases, and 9 bases separated the two germline ends. This CDR3 region has 13 residues. The germline V gene encodes CDR1 SQVTM and CDR2 ANQGSEA. The CDR3 here is CSGRTANTGELFF. CDR3 DNA sequence: TGCAGCGGGAGGACAGCGAACACCGGGGAGCTGTTTTTT.

The J gene is TRBJ2-4, the V gene TRBV7-9, with no clear D. CDR1 and CDR2 from the germline V gene are SEHNR and FQNEAQ (reference sequence). Trimming cost V 5 bases and J 6 bases, with 11 bases left between them. The CDR3 has 13 residues. The CDR3 region has the DNA TGTGCCAGCAGCGACCCGTGGGGAAACATTCAGTACTTC. It yields the protein CASSDPWGNIQYF. Complete variable domain (other parts from reference TRBV7-9 and TRBJ2-4): DTGVSQNPRHKITKRGQNVTFRCDPISEHNRLYWYRQTLGQGPEFLTYFQNEAQLEKSRLLSDRFSAERPKGSFSTLEIQRTEQGDSAMYLCASSDPWGNIQYFGAGTRLSVL.

The chain joins TRBV7-2 to TRBJ1-4; D might be TRBD1 (5 bases). Between the trimmed V and J ends, which lost 6 bases and 0 bases, there was a span of 14 bases. This CDR3 contains 16 residues. Germline CDR1 SGHTA, CDR2 FQGNSA. DNA of the CDR3: TGTGCCAGCAGTCGAGACAGAGCTACAACTAATGAAAAACTGTTTTTT. Protein sequence: CASSRDRATTNEKLFF.

This clone appeared once. The CDR3: CASSLGQGMRYETQYF. The CDR3, as DNA: TGTGCCAGCAGCTTGGGACAGGGAATGAGGTACGAGACCCAGTACTTC. J is TRBJ2-5 and V is TRBV5-6; 7 nucleotides match TRBD1. Per the germline V gene, CDR1 is SGHDT and CDR2 is YYEEEE. Trimming removed 0 bases from V and 5 bases from J; junction bases left unmatched: 10. The CDR3 sequence is 16 residues long.

J is TRBJ2-1 and V is TRBV30; 12 nucleotides line up with TRBD2. Germline values: CDR1 GTSNPN, CDR2 SVGIG (reference sequence). V shed 2 bases, J shed 5 bases, and the junction held 10 bases outside the gene matches. This CDR3 is built from 17 residues. In DNA form, the CDR3 reads TGTGCCTGGAGTCGCAGACTAGCGGGAGACCTCCACAATGAGCAGTTCTTC. Encoded protein: CAWSRRLAGDLHNEQFF.

The chain carries TRBV15 and TRBJ2-4, with D perhaps TRBD2 (6 bases). Trimming left V 0 bases short and J 8 bases short, with 14 bases between. Germline V gene lookup returns CDR1 LNHNV and CDR2 YYDKDF (reference sequence). CDR3 length: 15 amino acids. CDR3 protein: CATSRDAGRLDIQYF. The CDR3 bases are TGTGCCACCAGCAGAGATGCGGGACGATTGGACATTCAGTACTTC.

J is TRBJ2-2 and V is TRBV7-3; 13 nucleotides agree with TRBD2. The length of the CDR3 is 16 residues. Unmatched junction bases numbered 4, after V lost 5 bases and J lost 4 bases. The germline V gene encodes CDR1 SGHTA and CDR2 FQGTGA. This chain's CDR3 is CASSPGLAGATGELFF. In DNA, the CDR3 is TGTGCCAGCAGCCCCGGACTAGCGGGAGCCACCGGGGAGCTGTTTTTT.

The chain employs TRBV28 and TRBJ1-4; tentative D call: TRBD1 (5 bases). The length of the CDR3 is 13 residues. The V end was cut by 7 bases, the J end by 7 bases, with 13 bases between. In germline, CDR1 is MDHEN, CDR2 SYDVKM. The CDR3 reads CASTSGGAEKLFF. DNA of the CDR3: TGTGCCAGCACCTCTGGTGGGGCTGAAAAACTGTTTTTT.

The chain couples TRBV4-2 to TRBJ1-5; TRBD1 matches 8 bases. The CDR3 consists of 17 residues. Germline trimming cut 4 bases from V and 1 base from J; bases unmatched to any gene: 9. Germline V gives CDR1 LGHNA, CDR2 YNFKEQ. This chain's CDR3 is CASSRVAQGGSNQPQHF. CDR3 in DNA: TGTGCCAGCAGCCGCGTGGCACAGGGGGGAAGCAATCAGCCCCAGCATTTT.

The chain uses TRBV28 and TRBJ2-3; TRBD2 agrees at 7 bases. CDR3 length equals 15 residues. With 6 bases clipped from V and 3 bases from J, the junction kept 9 bases outside the gene matches. Germline V gene data show CDR1 as MDHEN and CDR2 as SYDVKM. The CDR3 here is CASRGGSEGTDTQYF. DNA of the CDR3: TGTGCCAGCAGAGGCGGGAGTGAGGGAACAGATACGCAGTATTTT. Using reference TRBV28 and TRBJ2-3 for the parts outside the CDR3, the full variable domain is DVKVTQSSRYLVKRTGEKVFLECVQDMDHENMFWYRQDPGLGLRLIYFSYDVKMKEKGDIPEGYSVSREKKERFSLILESASTNQTSMYLCASRGGSEGTDTQYFGPGTRLTVL.